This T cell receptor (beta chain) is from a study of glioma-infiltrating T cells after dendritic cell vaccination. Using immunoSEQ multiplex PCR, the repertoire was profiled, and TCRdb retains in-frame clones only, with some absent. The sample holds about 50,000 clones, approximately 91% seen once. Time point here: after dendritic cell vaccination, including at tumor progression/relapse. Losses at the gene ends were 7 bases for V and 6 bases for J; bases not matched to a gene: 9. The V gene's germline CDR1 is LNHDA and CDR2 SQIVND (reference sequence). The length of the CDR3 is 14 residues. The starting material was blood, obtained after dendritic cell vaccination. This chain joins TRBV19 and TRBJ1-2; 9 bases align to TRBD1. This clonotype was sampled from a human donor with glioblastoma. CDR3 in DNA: TGTGCCAGTACCTTCCGGGACAGGGTAAATGGCTACACCTTC. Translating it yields CASTFRDRVNGYTF.